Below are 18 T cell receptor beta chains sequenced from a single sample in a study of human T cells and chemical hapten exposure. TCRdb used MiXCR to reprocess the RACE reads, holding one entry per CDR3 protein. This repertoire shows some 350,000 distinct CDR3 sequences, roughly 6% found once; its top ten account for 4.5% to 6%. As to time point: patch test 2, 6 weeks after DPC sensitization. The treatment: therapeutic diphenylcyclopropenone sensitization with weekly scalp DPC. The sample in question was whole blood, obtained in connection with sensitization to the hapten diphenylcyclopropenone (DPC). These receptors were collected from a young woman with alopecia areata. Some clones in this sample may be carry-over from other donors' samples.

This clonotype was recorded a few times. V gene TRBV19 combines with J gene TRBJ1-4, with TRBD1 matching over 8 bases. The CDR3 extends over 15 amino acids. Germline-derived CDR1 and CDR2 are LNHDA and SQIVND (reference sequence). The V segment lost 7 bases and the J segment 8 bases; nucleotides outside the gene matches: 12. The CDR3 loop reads CASKTTGAMGEKLFF. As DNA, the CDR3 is TGTGCCAGTAAGACGACAGGGGCGATGGGCGAAAAACTGTTTTTT.

CDR3 coding DNA: TGTGCCAGCAGGATGGACAGGGGGCTCTACGAGCAGTACTTC. It specifies CASRMDRGLYEQYF. The chain joins TRBV6-5 to TRBJ2-7; 11 bases agree with TRBD1. Germline V gives CDR1 MNHEY, CDR2 SVGAGI. The ends lost 6 bases at V and 3 bases at J; junction bases unmatched: 4. The CDR3 is 14 amino acids.

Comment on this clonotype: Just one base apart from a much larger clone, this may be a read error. For the CDR3, the DNA is TGTGGCAGCAGTTTTAGGACAGGGTTTGGCTACACCTTC. Translating it yields CGSSFRTGFGYTF. V usage is TRBV12-3 or TRBV12-4 and J usage is TRBJ1-2; 8 bases are a match to TRBD1. The CDR3 length is 13 residues.

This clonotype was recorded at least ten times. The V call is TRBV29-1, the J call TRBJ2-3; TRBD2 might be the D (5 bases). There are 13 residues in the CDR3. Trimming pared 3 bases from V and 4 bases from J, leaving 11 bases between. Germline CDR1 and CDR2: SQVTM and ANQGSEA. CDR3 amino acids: CSVEIGDADTQYF. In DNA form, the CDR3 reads TGCAGCGTTGAGATCGGGGATGCAGATACGCAGTATTTT.

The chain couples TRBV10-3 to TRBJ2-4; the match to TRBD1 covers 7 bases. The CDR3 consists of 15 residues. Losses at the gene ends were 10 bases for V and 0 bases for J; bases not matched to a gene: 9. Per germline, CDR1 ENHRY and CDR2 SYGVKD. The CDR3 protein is CATAQGKKAKNIQYF. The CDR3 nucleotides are TGTGCCACCGCACAGGGGAAGAAAGCCAAAAACATTCAGTACTTC.

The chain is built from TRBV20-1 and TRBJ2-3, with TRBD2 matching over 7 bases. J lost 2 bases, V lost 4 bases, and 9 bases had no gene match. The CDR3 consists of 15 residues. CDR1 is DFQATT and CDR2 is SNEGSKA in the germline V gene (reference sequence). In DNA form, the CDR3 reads TGCAGTGCTAATGCCCCGGGACTATCCACAGATACGCAGTATTTT. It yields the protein CSANAPGLSTDTQYF.

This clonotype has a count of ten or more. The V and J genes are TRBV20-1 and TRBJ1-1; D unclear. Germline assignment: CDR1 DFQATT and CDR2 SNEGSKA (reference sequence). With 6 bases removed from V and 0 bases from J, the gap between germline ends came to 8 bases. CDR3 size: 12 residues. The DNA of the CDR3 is TGCAGTGCCGGGATCATGAACACTGAAGCTTTCTTT. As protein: CSAGIMNTEAFF.

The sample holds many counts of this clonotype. The CDR3 region has the DNA TGTGCCAGCGCCCACGGGGGTAGGGGGACTATTGGCTACACCTTC. This translates into CASAHGGRGTIGYTF. The rearrangement uses TRBV13 and TRBJ1-2; D possibly corresponds to TRBD1 (6 bases). Deletions cut 8 bases from V and 7 bases from J, with 23 bases between. This CDR3 comprises 15 residues. The V gene's germline CDR1 is PRHDT and CDR2 FYEKMQ (reference sequence).

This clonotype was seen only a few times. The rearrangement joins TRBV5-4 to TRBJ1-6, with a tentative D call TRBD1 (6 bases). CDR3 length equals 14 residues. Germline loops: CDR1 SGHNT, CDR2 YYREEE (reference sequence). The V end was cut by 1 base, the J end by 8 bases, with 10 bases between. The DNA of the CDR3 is TGTGCCAGCAGCTTGCGGGACACGGATTCACCCCTCCACTTT. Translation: CASSLRDTDSPLHF.

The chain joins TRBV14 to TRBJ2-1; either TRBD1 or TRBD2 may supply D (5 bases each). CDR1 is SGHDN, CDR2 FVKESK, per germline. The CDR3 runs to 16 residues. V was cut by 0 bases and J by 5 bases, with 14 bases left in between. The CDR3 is CASSQDWGTPNNEQFF. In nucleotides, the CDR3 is TGTGCCAGCAGCCAAGATTGGGGGACCCCCAACAATGAGCAGTTCTTC. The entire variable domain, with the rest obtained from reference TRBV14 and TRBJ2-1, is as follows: EAGVTQFPSHSVIEKGQTVTLRCDPISGHDNLYWYRRVMGKEIKFLLHFVKESKQDESGMPNNRFLAERTGGTYSTLKVQPAELEDSGVYFCASSQDWGTPNNEQFFGPGTRLTVL.

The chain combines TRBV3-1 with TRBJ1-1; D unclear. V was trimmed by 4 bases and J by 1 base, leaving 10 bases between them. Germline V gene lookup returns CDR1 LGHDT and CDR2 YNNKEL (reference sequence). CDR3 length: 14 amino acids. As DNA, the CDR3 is TGTGCCAGCAGCCTTCAAACACCGAACACTGAAGCTTTCTTT. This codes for CASSLQTPNTEAFF.

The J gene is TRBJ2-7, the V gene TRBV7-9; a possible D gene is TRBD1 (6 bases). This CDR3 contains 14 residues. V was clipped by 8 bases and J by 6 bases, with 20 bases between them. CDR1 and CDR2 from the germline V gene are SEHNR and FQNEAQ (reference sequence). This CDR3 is CASASGTGNLEQYF. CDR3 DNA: TGTGCCAGCGCCTCGGGAACAGGGAATCTCGAGCAGTACTTC.

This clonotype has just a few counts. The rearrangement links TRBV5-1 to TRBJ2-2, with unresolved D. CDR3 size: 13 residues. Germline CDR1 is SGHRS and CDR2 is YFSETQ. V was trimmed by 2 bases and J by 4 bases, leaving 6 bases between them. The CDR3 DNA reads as TGCGCCAGCAGCTTTAAGGGCACCGGGGAGCTGTTTTTT. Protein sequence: CASSFKGTGELFF.

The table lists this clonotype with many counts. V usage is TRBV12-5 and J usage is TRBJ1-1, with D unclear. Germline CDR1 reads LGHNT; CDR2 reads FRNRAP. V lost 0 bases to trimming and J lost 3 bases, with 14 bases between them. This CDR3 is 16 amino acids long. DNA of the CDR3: TGTGCTAGTGGTTTGGTACTTGGACGGGGTGACACTGAAGCTTTCTTT. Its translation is CASGLVLGRGDTEAFF.

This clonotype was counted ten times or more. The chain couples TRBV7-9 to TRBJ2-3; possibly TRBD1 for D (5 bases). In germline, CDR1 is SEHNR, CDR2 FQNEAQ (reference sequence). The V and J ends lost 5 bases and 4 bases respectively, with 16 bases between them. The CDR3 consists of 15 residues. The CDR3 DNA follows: TGTGCCAGCAGCCCAGAAAACCAGGGTGCAGATACGCAGTATTTT. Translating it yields CASSPENQGADTQYF.

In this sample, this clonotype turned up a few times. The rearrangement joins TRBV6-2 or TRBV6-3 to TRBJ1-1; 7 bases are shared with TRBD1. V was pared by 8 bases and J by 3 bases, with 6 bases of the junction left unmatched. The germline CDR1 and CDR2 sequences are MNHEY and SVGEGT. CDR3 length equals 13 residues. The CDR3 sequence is CASANRGDTEAFF. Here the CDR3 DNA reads TGTGCCAGCGCCAACAGGGGAGACACTGAAGCTTTCTTT.

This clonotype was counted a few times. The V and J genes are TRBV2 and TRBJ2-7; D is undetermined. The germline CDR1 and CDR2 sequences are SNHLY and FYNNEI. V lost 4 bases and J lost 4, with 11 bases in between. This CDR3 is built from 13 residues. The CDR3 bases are TGTGCCAGCAGTGTTCTTGGCGGATACGAGCAGTACTTC. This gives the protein CASSVLGGYEQYF.

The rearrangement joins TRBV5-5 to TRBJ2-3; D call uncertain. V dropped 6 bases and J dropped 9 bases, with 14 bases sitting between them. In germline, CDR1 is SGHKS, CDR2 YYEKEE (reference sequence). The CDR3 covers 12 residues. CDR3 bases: TGTGCCAGCACCGGTTCGGCCGAAACGCAGTATTTT. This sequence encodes CASTGSAETQYF.